The entry below gives a single T cell receptor (beta chain) sequence along with its context. The record originates from a study of blood T cell repertoires in COVID-19. On the study more broadly: The study drew acute and convalescent COVID-19 samples from the United States, Italy and Spain. Sample material is recorded as cDNA or gDNA derived from T cells, B-cell-depleted T cells, or PBMCs.

V was pared by 2 bases and J by 0 bases, with 10 bases between. Germline loops: CDR1 SGHRS, CDR2 YFSETQ. The CDR3 loop spans 15 amino acids. Per the study methods: Reference gene primer amplification gave nucleated cell count estimates. The assay was immunoSEQ multiplex PCR, and TCRdb's table has in-frame clones only and misses some. V and J calls and clone size are given by that table; D and trimming were obtained from the DNA. This table has some 260,000 clones, approximately 79% appearing once. The sequenced sample was peripheral blood. This chain links TRBV5-1 with TRBJ2-3; a weak D match, TRBD2 (5 bases). This sequence was found in a woman older than 75 with active or convalescent COVID-19. The CDR3 sequence: CASSLGGLSTDTQYF. The CDR3, as DNA: TGCGCCAGCAGCTTAGGCGGGTTGAGCACAGATACGCAGTATTTT.